This T cell receptor beta chain was observed in a study of cytomegalovirus exposure and HLA in healthy donors. Study-wide results and caveats: Reports indicate that TCR beta sequences accurately predicted the HLA-A and HLA-B alleles of most subjects.

About this clone: Its antigen is as yet unknown.

Primers for the PCR totalled 60 Vbeta and 13 Jbeta. Only in-frame clones appear in the TCRdb table, and some are missing; sequencing was by immunoSEQ multiplex PCR. The sample shows roughly 130,000 clones, 8.5% of them seen only once. The receptor was derived from a man aged 35-49 years in good health and CMV-seronegative. Input material: PBMCs.

The CDR3 coding sequence is TGCAGCGTTGAAGGGCAGAAGAACACTGAAGCTTTCTTT. This codes for CSVEGQKNTEAFF. The chain joins TRBV29-1 to TRBJ1-1; no reliable D call. CDR1 is SQVTM and CDR2 is ANQGSEA in the germline V gene. Deletions cut 1 base from V and 1 base from J, with 7 bases between. The CDR3 spans 13 residues.